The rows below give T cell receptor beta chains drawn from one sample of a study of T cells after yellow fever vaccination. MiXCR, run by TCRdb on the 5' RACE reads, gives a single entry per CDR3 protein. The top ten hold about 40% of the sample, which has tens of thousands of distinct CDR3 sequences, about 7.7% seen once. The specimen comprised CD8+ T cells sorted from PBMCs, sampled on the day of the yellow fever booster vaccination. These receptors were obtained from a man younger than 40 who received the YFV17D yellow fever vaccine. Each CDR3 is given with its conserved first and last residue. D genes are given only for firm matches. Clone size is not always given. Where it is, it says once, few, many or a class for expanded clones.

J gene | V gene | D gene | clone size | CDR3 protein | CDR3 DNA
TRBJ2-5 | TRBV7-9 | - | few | CASSLWLETQYF | TGTGCCAGCAGCTTATGGTTGGAGACCCAGTACTTC
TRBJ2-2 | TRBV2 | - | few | CASSELTLNTGELFF | TGTGCCAGCAGTGAATTGACTTTGAACACCGGGGAGCTGTTTTTT
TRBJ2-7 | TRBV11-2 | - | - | CASSPRVQSSYEQYF | TGTGCCAGCAGCCCCCGGGTCCAAAGCTCCTACGAGCAGTACTTC
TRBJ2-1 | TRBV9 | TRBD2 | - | CASSAGTSIEQFF | TGTGCCAGCAGCGCCGGGACTAGCATTGAGCAGTTCTTC
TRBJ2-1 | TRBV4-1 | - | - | CASSQEGAGDTPYNEQFF | TGCGCCAGCAGCCAAGAGGGGGCAGGGGACACCCCTTACAATGAGCAGTTCTTC
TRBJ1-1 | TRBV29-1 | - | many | CSVEEISTTEAFF | TGCAGCGTTGAGGAAATAAGCACCACTGAAGCTTTCTTT
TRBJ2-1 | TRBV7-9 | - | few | CASSPRNRDNEQFF | TGTGCCAGCAGCCCGCGGAACAGAGACAATGAGCAGTTCTTC
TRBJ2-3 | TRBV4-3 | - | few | CASSQGTSISTDTQYF | TGCGCCAGCAGCCAGGGGACTTCAATTAGCACAGATACGCAGTATTTT
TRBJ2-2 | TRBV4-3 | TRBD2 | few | CASSQTWLGLESNTGELFF | TGCGCCAGCAGCCAAACGTGGCTGGGACTAGAATCGAACACCGGGGAGCTGTTTTTT
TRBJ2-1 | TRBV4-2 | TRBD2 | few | CASSQGSGRVNEQFF | TGTGCCAGCAGCCAAGGTAGCGGGAGGGTCAATGAGCAGTTCTTC
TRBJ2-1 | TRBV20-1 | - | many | CSTADNEQFF | TGCAGTACCGCCGACAATGAGCAGTTCTTC
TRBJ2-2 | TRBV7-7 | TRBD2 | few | CASSTGLAGTGELFF | TGTGCCAGCAGCACGGGACTAGCGGGCACCGGGGAGCTGTTTTTT
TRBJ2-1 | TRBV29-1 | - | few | CSVVRPAEQFF | TGCAGCGTTGTCCGACCCGCTGAGCAGTTCTTC
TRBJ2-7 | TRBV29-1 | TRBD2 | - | CSVEDPGVGRLYEQYF | TGCAGCGTTGAAGATCCGGGGGTCGGGAGGCTGTACGAGCAGTACTTC
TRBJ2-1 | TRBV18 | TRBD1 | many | CASSPGTGGMYNEQFF | TGTGCCAGCTCACCTGGGACAGGGGGGATGTACAATGAGCAGTTCTTC
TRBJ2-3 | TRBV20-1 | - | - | CSARSLDQLESTDTQYF | TGCAGTGCTAGAAGCCTAGATCAACTAGAAAGCACAGATACGCAGTATTTT
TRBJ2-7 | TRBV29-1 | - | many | CSAEGTAYEQYF | TGCAGCGCGGAGGGGACCGCCTACGAGCAGTACTTC
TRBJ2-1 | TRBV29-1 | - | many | CSVGDHGDRFYNEQFF | TGCAGCGTTGGGGACCACGGAGACCGGTTCTACAATGAGCAGTTCTTC
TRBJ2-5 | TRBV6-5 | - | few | CASSYVGQETQYF | TGTGCCAGCAGTTACGTGGGGCAAGAGACCCAGTACTTC
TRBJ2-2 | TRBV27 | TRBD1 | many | CASSPGTGYGELFF | TGTGCCAGCAGTCCCGGGACAGGGTACGGGGAGCTGTTTTTT
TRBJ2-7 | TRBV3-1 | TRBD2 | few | CASSLTFAREPYEQYF | TGTGCCAGCAGCCTCACCTTCGCGCGGGAGCCCTACGAGCAGTACTTC
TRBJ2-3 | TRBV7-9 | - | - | CASSDTDTGPVTDTQYF | TGTGCCAGCAGCGATACTGACACGGGCCCGGTGACAGATACGCAGTATTTT
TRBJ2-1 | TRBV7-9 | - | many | CASSLYQRGDNEQFF | TGTGCCAGCAGCTTATACCAAAGGGGAGACAATGAGCAGTTCTTC
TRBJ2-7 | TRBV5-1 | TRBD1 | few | CASSLRQGHYEQYF | TGCGCCAGCAGCTTACGACAGGGGCACTACGAGCAGTACTTC
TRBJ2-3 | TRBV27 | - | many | CASSLGFTDTQYF | TGTGCCAGCAGTTTGGGGTTCACAGATACGCAGTATTTT
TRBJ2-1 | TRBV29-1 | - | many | CSVEDLLANEQFF | TGCAGCGTTGAAGATTTGCTAGCGAATGAGCAGTTCTTC
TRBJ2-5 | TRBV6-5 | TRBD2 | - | CASSYRPGGPGETQYF | TGTGCCAGCAGTTACAGGCCGGGAGGGCCCGGAGAGACCCAGTACTTC
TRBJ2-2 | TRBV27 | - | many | CASSLSQGFVANTGELFF | TGTGCCAGCAGTTTATCTCAGGGGTTCGTAGCGAACACCGGGGAGCTGTTTTTT
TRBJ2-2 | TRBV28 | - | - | CASSSPGELFF | TGTGCCAGCAGTTCCCCCGGGGAGCTGTTTTTT
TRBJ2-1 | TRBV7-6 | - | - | CASRSTTGAGNEQFF | TGTGCCAGCAGATCCACCACGGGGGCCGGGAATGAGCAGTTCTTC
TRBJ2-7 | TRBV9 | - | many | CASSVGGGNSYEQYF | TGTGCCAGCAGCGTAGGAGGGGGGAACTCCTACGAGCAGTACTTC
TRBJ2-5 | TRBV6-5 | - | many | CASSYDAHRETQYF | TGTGCCAGCAGTTACGACGCTCATAGGGAGACCCAGTACTTC
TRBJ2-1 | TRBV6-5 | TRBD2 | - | CASSYSPIAGAGDEQFF | TGTGCCAGCAGTTACAGCCCAATAGCGGGAGCGGGGGATGAGCAGTTCTTC
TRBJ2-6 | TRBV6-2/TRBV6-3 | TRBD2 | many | CASSYTALAGVIPGANVLTF | TGTGCCAGCAGTTACACCGCTCTAGCGGGGGTAATTCCTGGGGCCAACGTCCTGACTTTC
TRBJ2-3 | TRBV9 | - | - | CASGGAASTDTQYF | TGTGCCAGCGGCGGCGCAGCTAGCACAGATACGCAGTATTTT